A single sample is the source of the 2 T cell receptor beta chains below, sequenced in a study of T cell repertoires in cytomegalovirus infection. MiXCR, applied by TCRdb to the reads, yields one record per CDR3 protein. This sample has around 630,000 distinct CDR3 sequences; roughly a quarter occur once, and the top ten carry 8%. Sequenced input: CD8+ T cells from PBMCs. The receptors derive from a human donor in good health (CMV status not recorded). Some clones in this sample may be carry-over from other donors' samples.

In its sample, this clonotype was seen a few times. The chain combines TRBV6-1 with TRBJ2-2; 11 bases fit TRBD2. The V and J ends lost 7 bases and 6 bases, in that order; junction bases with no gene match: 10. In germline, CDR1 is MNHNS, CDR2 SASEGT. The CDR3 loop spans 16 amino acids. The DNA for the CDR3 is TGTGCCAGCACTCCCCTAGCGGGGGGTGTTTCCGGGGAGCTGTTTTTT. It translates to CASTPLAGGVSGELFF.

The CDR3 loop reads CASSLTGQGPTDTQYF. The CDR3 DNA is TGTGCCAGCAGCCTTACCGGACAGGGACCCACAGATACGCAGTATTTT. The V and J genes are TRBV14 and TRBJ2-3; the match to TRBD1 covers 8 bases. CDR1 is SGHDN and CDR2 is FVKESK in the germline V gene. V was pared by 4 bases and J by 2 bases, with 8 bases of the junction left unmatched. This CDR3 region has 16 residues.